A single sample gave rise to the 31 T cell receptor beta chains below, sequenced in a study of T cell responses to AZD1222 COVID-19 vaccine. Some clones are missing from TCRdb's copy, which holds only in-frame ones; the method was immunoSEQ multiplex PCR. The table has fewer than 150,000 clones, around 93% seen once. The specimen was peripheral blood, collected on day 0 of AZD1222 vaccination. The receptors were sampled from an adult in good health.

J is TRBJ1-4 and V is TRBV30, with D possibly being TRBD1 (6 bases). The length of the CDR3 is 14 residues. From germline, CDR1 is GTSNPN and CDR2 SVGIG (reference sequence). Trimming stripped 0 bases from V and 7 bases from J, with 12 bases between. This CDR3 is CAWSVQGRSEKLFF. In nucleotides, the CDR3 is TGTGCCTGGAGTGTACAGGGCCGATCTGAAAAACTGTTTTTT.

This clone was counted once. The CDR3, as DNA: TGTGCCAGCAGCTTAGGGCAGGGATGGGGAGTTAGAGGGGAAAAACTGTTTTTT. Residues: CASSLGQGWGVRGEKLFF. The chain combines TRBV7-2 with TRBJ1-4; perhaps TRBD1 as D (5 bases). CDR1 and CDR2 from the germline V gene are SGHTA and FQGNSA. V was cut by 1 base and J by 8 bases, with 23 bases left in between. The CDR3 sequence is 18 residues long.

The chain employs TRBV29-1 and TRBJ1-2; D perhaps matches TRBD1 (5 bases). The CDR3 is 13 amino acids. The V end was cut by 7 bases, the J end by 0 bases, with 12 bases between. In germline, CDR1 is SQVTM, CDR2 ANQGSEA. CDR3 sequence: CSARDGTNYGYTF. The CDR3 DNA sequence: TGCAGCGCTAGGGACGGGACTAACTATGGCTACACCTTC. The full variable domain, completed using reference TRBV29-1 and TRBJ1-2, is SAVISQKPSRDICQRGTSLTIQCQVDSQVTMMFWYRQQPGQSLTLIATANQGSEATYESGFVIDKFPISRPNLTFSTLTVSNMSPEDSSIYLCSARDGTNYGYTFGSGTRLTVV.

The CDR3 sequence: CASRYEGVYEQYF. In nucleotides, the CDR3 is TGCGCCAGCAGATACGAGGGGGTCTACGAGCAGTACTTC. J is TRBJ2-7 and V is TRBV5-1, with D perhaps matching TRBD1 (6 bases). V lost 5 bases to trimming and J lost 3 bases, with 12 bases between them. The length of the CDR3 is 13 residues. In germline, CDR1 is SGHRS, CDR2 YFSETQ.

V gene TRBV6-6 combines with J gene TRBJ2-5; 7 nucleotides match TRBD1. This CDR3 region has 14 residues. Trimming removed 4 bases from V and 3 bases from J; junction bases left unmatched: 5. From germline, CDR1 is MNHNY and CDR2 SVGAGI (reference sequence). CDR3 residues: CASSSRGQEETQYF. In DNA, the CDR3 is TGTGCCAGCAGTTCCAGAGGACAGGAAGAGACCCAGTACTTC.

The CDR3 region is CASSPGIGSPLHF. CDR3 bases: TGTGCCAGTAGTCCCGGTATCGGTTCACCCCTCCACTTT. The gene calls are TRBV19 and TRBJ1-6; D unresolved. This CDR3 has 13 amino acids. Trimming cost V 5 bases and J 9 bases, with 11 bases left between them. CDR1 is LNHDA and CDR2 is SQIVND in the germline V gene (reference sequence).

The genes are TRBV11-3 and TRBJ1-1, with D uncertain. V dropped 5 bases and J dropped 6 bases, with 13 bases sitting between them. There are 13 residues in the CDR3. Per germline, CDR1 SGHNT and CDR2 YENEEA. CDR3 DNA sequence: TGTGCCAGCAGCGTTCAGGTTGCGGCTGAAGCTTTCTTT. It codes for CASSVQVAAEAFF.

The chain joins TRBV11-2 to TRBJ2-1, with TRBD2 matching 11 bases. The CDR3 extends over 15 amino acids. The junction had 3 bases not matched to a gene; V was cut back by 6 bases and J by 2 bases. The germline gives CDR1 SGHAT, CDR2 FQNNGV. The CDR3 sequence is CASRTSGETYNEQFF. In DNA, the CDR3 is TGTGCCAGCAGGACTAGCGGGGAAACCTACAATGAGCAGTTCTTC.

The rearrangement links TRBV6-2 or TRBV6-3 to TRBJ1-1, with D perhaps matching TRBD1 (6 bases). Germline values: CDR1 MNHEY, CDR2 SVGEGT. The V gene lost 2 bases and the J gene lost 1 base, with 17 bases spanning the gap. The CDR3 contains 17 residues. As DNA, the CDR3 is TGTGCCAGCAGTTACGTGTCTTCAGGGGAGGCGAACACTGAAGCTTTCTTT. Encoded protein: CASSYVSSGEANTEAFF.

The chain employs TRBV5-1 and TRBJ2-5; 10 positions match TRBD1. Germline V lookup: CDR1 SGHRS, CDR2 YFSETQ. V lost 0 bases and J lost 3; bases outside the gene matches: 11. This CDR3 contains 18 residues. CDR3 region: CASSLANIPGQGKETQYF. CDR3 sequence (DNA): TGCGCCAGCAGCTTGGCAAATATACCGGGACAGGGGAAAGAGACCCAGTACTTC. The complete variable domain, with remaining parts taken from reference TRBV5-1 and TRBJ2-5, reads KAGVTQTPRYLIKTRGQQVTLSCSPISGHRSVSWYQQTPGQGLQFLFEYFSETQRNKGNFPGRFSGRQFSNSRSEMNVSTLELGDSALYLCASSLANIPGQGKETQYFGPGTRLLVL.

V usage is TRBV7-2 and J usage is TRBJ2-5; the D is unclear. This CDR3 has 13 residues. CDR1 SGHTA and CDR2 FQGNSA come from the germline V gene. Trimming removed 1 base at V and 4 bases at J, with 7 bases between. The CDR3 DNA reads TGTGCCAGCAGCTTAGGCATGGGAGAGACCCAGTACTTC. It codes for CASSLGMGETQYF.

The chain links TRBV6-2 or TRBV6-3 to TRBJ1-2; possibly TRBD1 for D (6 bases). The CDR3 length is 15 residues. Germline assignment: CDR1 MNHEY and CDR2 SVGEGT. V lost 7 bases, J lost 2 bases, and 17 bases lay in between. The CDR3 is CASNPRTAGNYGYTF. In DNA, the CDR3 is TGTGCCAGCAACCCAAGGACAGCGGGGAACTATGGCTACACCTTC.

This rearrangement joins TRBV10-2 to TRBJ2-3, with D possibly called TRBD1 or TRBD2 (6 bases each). This CDR3 region has 16 residues. With 2 bases removed from V and 2 bases from J, the gap between germline ends came to 14 bases. Per the germline V gene, CDR1 is WSHSY and CDR2 is SAAADI. The CDR3 DNA reads as TGCGCCAGCAGTGAGAGGAGGGGGGTCGTCACAGATACGCAGTATTTT. This codes for CASSERRGVVTDTQYF.

The chain combines TRBV27 with TRBJ1-1; a weak D match, TRBD1 (5 bases). Germline lookup yields CDR1 MNHEY and CDR2 SMNVEV (reference sequence). V was trimmed by 6 bases and J by 6 bases, leaving 11 bases between them. This CDR3 is 12 amino acids long. Here the CDR3 reads CASSRTGSEAFF. CDR3 coding DNA: TGTGCCAGCAGCCGTACAGGTTCTGAAGCTTTCTTT.

J is TRBJ2-1 and V is TRBV5-5, with 8 nucleotides matching TRBD1. With V trimmed by 4 bases and J by 5 bases, 2 bases remained unmatched. Germline assignment: CDR1 SGHKS and CDR2 YYEKEE (reference sequence). The CDR3 covers 13 residues. The CDR3 region has the DNA TGTGCCAGCAGCACGGGACAGGACAATGAGCAGTTCTTC. Residues: CASSTGQDNEQFF.

The V call is TRBV10-1, the J call TRBJ2-5; D remains unclear. The CDR3 consists of 12 residues. Trimming removed 5 bases at V and 5 bases at J, with 9 bases between. Germline CDR1 reads WNHNN; CDR2 reads SYGVQD (reference sequence). In DNA form, the CDR3 reads TGCGCCAGCAGTAACGAGTGGGAGACCCAGTACTTC. It codes for CASSNEWETQYF.

The chain carries TRBV4-3 and TRBJ1-2; 7 nucleotides line up with TRBD1. Germline V CDR1 and CDR2: LGHNA, YSLEER. The CDR3 is made up of 15 amino acids. J lost 8 bases, V lost 3 bases, and 12 bases had no gene match. The CDR3 protein is CASSQTRDRPHGYTF. In DNA, the CDR3 is TGCGCCAGCAGCCAGACCCGGGACAGACCACACGGCTACACCTTC.

The chain uses TRBV29-1 and TRBJ1-1, with D tentatively TRBD1 (6 bases). Between the trimmed V and J ends, which lost 5 bases and 3 bases, there was a span of 19 bases. The germline V gene encodes CDR1 SQVTM and CDR2 ANQGSEA. CDR3 size: 15 residues. The CDR3 loop reads CSVLPRTAGYTEAFF. CDR3 DNA: TGCAGCGTTCTACCACGGACAGCGGGATACACTGAAGCTTTCTTT. Supplemented by reference TRBV29-1 and TRBJ1-1, the full variable domain reads SAVISQKPSRDICQRGTSLTIQCQVDSQVTMMFWYRQQPGQSLTLIATANQGSEATYESGFVIDKFPISRPNLTFSTLTVSNMSPEDSSIYLCSVLPRTAGYTEAFFGQGTRLTVV.

The chain employs TRBV29-1 and TRBJ1-2, with unresolved D. The V end lost 3 bases, the J end lost 5 bases, and 10 bases lay between the germline ends. The CDR3 runs 12 residues. The germline V gene has CDR1 SQVTM and CDR2 ANQGSEA. CDR3 DNA: TGCAGCGTTGATGAGGCAAATTATGGCTACACCTTC. Residues: CSVDEANYGYTF.

V and J are TRBV5-4 and TRBJ1-1; a weak D match, TRBD1 (5 bases). The CDR3 length is 15 residues. The germline V gene has CDR1 SGHNT and CDR2 YYREEE (reference sequence). Trimming removed 2 bases at V and 4 bases at J, with 15 bases between. The chain's CDR3 is CASSFSYRGGTEAFF. In DNA, the CDR3 is TGTGCCAGCAGCTTCTCCTACCGTGGGGGCACTGAAGCTTTCTTT.

The gene calls are TRBV11-3 and TRBJ2-3; 8 bases match TRBD2. The CDR3 extends over 18 amino acids. The junction had 15 bases not matched to a gene; V was cut back by 3 bases and J by 4 bases. Germline values: CDR1 SGHNT, CDR2 YENEEA. Written as DNA, the CDR3 is TGTGCCAGCAGCTTGGGTTTAGCGGGAAGTTTATCCTCAGATACGCAGTATTTT. This translates into CASSLGLAGSLSSDTQYF.

The CDR3 region has the DNA TGTGCCAGCAGTCTCCGGGACAGGGTTGCTTTCTTT. Protein product: CASSLRDRVAFF. The chain employs TRBV25-1 and TRBJ1-1; 9 bases map to TRBD1. The germline V gene has CDR1 MGHDK and CDR2 SYGVNS. The J segment lost 11 bases and the V segment lost 5 bases, leaving 6 bases of the junction unmatched. There are 12 residues in the CDR3. Supplemented by reference TRBV25-1 and TRBJ1-1, the full variable domain reads EADIYQTPRYLVIGTGKKITLECSQTMGHDKMYWYQQDPGMELHLIHYSYGVNSTEKGDLSSESTVSRIRTEHFPLTLESARPSHTSQYLCASSLRDRVAFFGQGTRLTVV.

J is TRBJ1-2 and V is TRBV12-3 or TRBV12-4, with D possibly matching TRBD1 (5 bases). V was shortened by 3 bases and J by 7 bases, with 12 bases between the two germline ends. The CDR3 is 13 residues long. The CDR3: CASSFEGAGGYTF. The CDR3 DNA is TGTGCCAGCAGTTTCGAAGGGGCTGGTGGCTACACCTTC.

The rearrangement links TRBV10-3 to TRBJ2-4; no clear D. The V end lost 0 bases, the J end lost 0 bases, and 12 bases lay between the germline ends. This CDR3 is built from 17 residues. Germline CDR1 reads ENHRY; CDR2 reads SYGVKD. This chain's CDR3 is CAISESGGRLAKNIQYF. The DNA of the CDR3 is TGTGCCATCAGTGAGTCGGGCGGAAGACTAGCCAAAAACATTCAGTACTTC.

The gene calls are TRBV28 and TRBJ2-1, with 7 positions matching TRBD2. The CDR3 extends over 14 amino acids. J gave up 6 bases and V 5 bases, and 7 bases lay outside the gene matches. Germline assignment: CDR1 MDHEN and CDR2 SYDVKM. Written as DNA, the CDR3 is TGTGCCAGCAGTCGGGGGGATATAGGCAATGAGCAGTTCTTC. It is translated as CASSRGDIGNEQFF. Full variable domain (outside the CDR3, taken from reference TRBV28 and TRBJ2-1): DVKVTQSSRYLVKRTGEKVFLECVQDMDHENMFWYRQDPGLGLRLIYFSYDVKMKEKGDIPEGYSVSREKKERFSLILESASTNQTSMYLCASSRGDIGNEQFFGPGTRLTVL.

This chain joins TRBV11-3 and TRBJ2-3; a weak D match, TRBD1 (5 bases). Germline V lookup: CDR1 SGHNT, CDR2 YENEEA. This CDR3 spans 15 amino acids. Deletions cut 1 base from V and 4 bases from J, with 12 bases between. For the CDR3, the DNA is TGTGCCAGCAGCTTAGGACAGAGAGGTGCAGATACGCAGTATTTT. Encoded protein: CASSLGQRGADTQYF.

The J gene is TRBJ1-3, the V gene TRBV6-5, with D unclear. The ends were cut back, 0 bases at V and 2 bases at J, with 8 bases in the middle. Germline V gene lookup returns CDR1 MNHEY and CDR2 SVGAGI. This CDR3 has 15 residues. CDR3 amino acids: CASSYSTVTGNTIYF. CDR3 sequence (DNA): TGTGCCAGCAGTTACTCGACGGTTACTGGAAACACCATATATTTT.

The CDR3 DNA reads as TGTGCCAGCAGCACAGGGGACTCACCCCTCCACTTT. Translating it yields CASSTGDSPLHF. J is TRBJ1-6 and V is TRBV6-6; 7 positions agree with TRBD1. The ends lost 6 bases at V and 10 bases at J; junction bases unmatched: 3. The CDR3 loop spans 12 amino acids. From germline, CDR1 is MNHNY and CDR2 SVGAGI (reference sequence).

The J gene is TRBJ1-5, the V gene TRBV6-5; 7 bases align to TRBD1. Looked up from germline, CDR1 is MNHEY and CDR2 is SVGAGI. The length of the CDR3 is 16 residues. V shed 4 bases, J shed 3 bases, and the junction held 9 bases outside the gene matches. DNA for the CDR3: TGTGCCAGCAGTTCCACCCGACAGGGCCCCAATCAGCCCCAGCATTTT. This translates into CASSSTRQGPNQPQHF.

This chain uses TRBV5-4 with TRBJ2-7; D is ambiguous. V lost 0 bases to trimming and J lost 6 bases, with 13 bases between them. This CDR3 has 14 amino acids. CDR1 SGHNT and CDR2 YYREEE come from the germline V gene (reference sequence). CDR3: CASSLAGNPGEQYF. CDR3 sequence (DNA): TGTGCCAGCAGCTTGGCAGGCAACCCGGGCGAGCAGTACTTC.

The gene calls are TRBV5-6 and TRBJ1-1; no firm D call. The CDR3 consists of 15 residues. The germline V gene has CDR1 SGHDT and CDR2 YYEEEE. V lost 1 base to trimming and J lost 1 base, with 11 bases between them. In DNA form, the CDR3 reads TGTGCCAGCAGCTTGTTACGGGATCCGAACACTGAAGCTTTCTTT. Residues: CASSLLRDPNTEAFF.